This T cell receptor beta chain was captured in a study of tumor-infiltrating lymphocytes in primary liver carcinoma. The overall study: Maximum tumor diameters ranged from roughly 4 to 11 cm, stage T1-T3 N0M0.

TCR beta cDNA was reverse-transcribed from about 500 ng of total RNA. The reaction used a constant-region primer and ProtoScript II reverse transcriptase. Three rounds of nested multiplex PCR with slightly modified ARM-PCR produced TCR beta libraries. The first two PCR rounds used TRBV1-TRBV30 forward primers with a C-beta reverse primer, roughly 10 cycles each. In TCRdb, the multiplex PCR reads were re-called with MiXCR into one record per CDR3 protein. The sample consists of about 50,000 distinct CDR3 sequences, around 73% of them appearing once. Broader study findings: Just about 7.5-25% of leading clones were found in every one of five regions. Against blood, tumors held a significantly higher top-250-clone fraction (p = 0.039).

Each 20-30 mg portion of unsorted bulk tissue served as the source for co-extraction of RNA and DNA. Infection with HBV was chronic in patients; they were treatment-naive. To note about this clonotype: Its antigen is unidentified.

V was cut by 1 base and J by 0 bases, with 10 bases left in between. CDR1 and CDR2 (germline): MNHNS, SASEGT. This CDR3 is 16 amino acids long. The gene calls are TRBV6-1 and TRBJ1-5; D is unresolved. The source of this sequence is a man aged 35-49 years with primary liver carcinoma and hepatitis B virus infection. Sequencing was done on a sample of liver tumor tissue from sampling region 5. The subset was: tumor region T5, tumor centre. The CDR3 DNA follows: TGTGCCAGCAGTGAAGGAGGAATAGATAGCAATCAGCCCCAGCATTTT. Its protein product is CASSEGGIDSNQPQHF.